The 6 T cell receptor beta chains reported below all come from one sample, sequenced in a study of shared clonotypes between healthy human individuals. Cells designated naive CD8 were CD45RO-negative and were positively selected for CCR7, with terminally differentiated effector memory CD45RA+ cells excluded. Data came from immunoSEQ multiplex PCR; TCRdb stores just in-frame clones and leaves some out. The repertoire has a few million clones, 93% of them found once; the top ten carry around 1.7%. The sequencing input was naive CD8+ T cells from PBMCs. The receptors here all came from a man aged 18 to 35 in good health. Some clones in this sample may be carry-over from other donors' samples.

The chain links TRBV27 to TRBJ2-3; TRBD1 might be the D (5 bases). Trimming left V 6 bases short and J 4 bases short, with 5 bases between. CDR3 length: 11 amino acids. Germline CDR1 MNHEY, CDR2 SMNVEV (reference sequence). The CDR3 protein is CASRTADTQYF. CDR3 sequence (DNA): TGTGCCAGCAGGACAGCAGATACGCAGTATTTT.

This rearrangement joins TRBV18 to TRBJ2-7; 11 bases line up with TRBD1. The CDR3 is 16 amino acids. The V segment lost 2 bases and the J segment 2 bases; nucleotides outside the gene matches: 5. CDR1 KGHSH and CDR2 LQKENI come from the germline V gene. The CDR3 protein is CASSPWKGQGAYEQYF. The CDR3 coding sequence is TGTGCCAGCTCACCATGGAAGGGACAGGGGGCCTACGAGCAGTACTTC.

The chain joins TRBV15 to TRBJ1-5; D is perhaps TRBD1 (5 bases). The germline V gene encodes CDR1 LNHNV and CDR2 YYDKDF (reference sequence). V was trimmed by 1 base and J by 5 bases, leaving 9 bases between them. This CDR3 has 14 amino acids. The CDR3 here is CATSRVRGYQPQHF. In DNA, the CDR3 is TGTGCCACCAGCAGAGTTAGGGGATATCAGCCCCAGCATTTT.

The chain couples TRBV9 to TRBJ1-1; D ambiguous. The length of the CDR3 is 16 residues. Germline assignment: CDR1 SGDLS and CDR2 YYNGEE. V was trimmed by 1 base and J by 2 bases, leaving 15 bases between them. CDR3 region: CASSVTPTDSNTEAFF. CDR3 nucleotide sequence: TGTGCCAGCAGCGTAACCCCGACGGACTCAAACACTGAAGCTTTCTTT.

This chain's CDR3 is CASSLERVRGEQYF. CDR3 bases: TGCGCCAGCAGCTTGGAACGGGTCCGGGGAGAGCAGTACTTC. This rearrangement joins TRBV5-1 to TRBJ2-7, with D possibly matching TRBD2 (5 bases). Germline CDR1 is SGHRS and CDR2 is YFSETQ. Trimming removed 0 bases from V and 7 bases from J, with 14 bases in between. There are 14 residues in the CDR3. Full variable domain (missing parts from reference TRBV5-1 and TRBJ2-7): KAGVTQTPRYLIKTRGQQVTLSCSPISGHRSVSWYQQTPGQGLQFLFEYFSETQRNKGNFPGRFSGRQFSNSRSEMNVSTLELGDSALYLCASSLERVRGEQYFGPGTRLTVT.

The J gene is TRBJ2-2, the V gene TRBV4-2, with 10 bases fitting TRBD2. Germline V gene data show CDR1 as LGHNA and CDR2 as YNFKEQ. The CDR3 length is 19 residues. The ends lost 1 base at V and 5 bases at J; junction bases unmatched: 13. The CDR3 sequence is CASSQAWASGRKGTGELFF. The DNA for the CDR3 is TGTGCCAGCAGCCAAGCGTGGGCTAGCGGGAGAAAAGGAACCGGGGAGCTGTTTTTT.